The 8 T cell receptor beta chains in this list originate from one sample, sequenced in a study of identical twins. TCRdb reprocessed the 5' RACE reads via MiXCR and lists one record per CDR3 protein. The data contain about 250,000 distinct CDR3 sequences, around 8.3% of them singletons. The data also belong to a second study, concerning yellow fever vaccine responses in identical twins.

The sequencing input was CD8+ T cells sorted from blood. Receptor source: a woman aged 18-29 years in good health.

This clonotype was found many times. The V call is TRBV20-1, the J call TRBJ2-7; 8 bases match TRBD1. CDR3 length: 15 amino acids. From germline, CDR1 is DFQATT and CDR2 SNEGSKA (reference sequence). Unmatched junction bases numbered 10, after V lost 4 bases and J lost 2 bases. The CDR3 DNA follows: TGCAGTGCTAAGGACGTGACAGGGGTCCCCTACGAGCAGTACTTC. Translating it yields CSAKDVTGVPYEQYF.

This clonotype occurred many times. The chain couples TRBV9 to TRBJ2-5; D gene uncertain. Germline V CDR1 and CDR2: SGDLS, YYNGEE. The V end was cut by 4 bases, the J end by 5 bases, with 12 bases between. This CDR3 contains 13 residues. The CDR3 region is CASSRTKGETQYF. The DNA of the CDR3 is TGTGCCAGCAGCCGAACCAAAGGGGAGACCCAGTACTTC.

This chain links TRBV15 with TRBJ2-2, with D tentatively TRBD2 (7 bases). The CDR3 totals 16 residues. The V end was cut by 5 bases, the J end by 5 bases, with 18 bases between. CDR1 and CDR2 from the germline V gene are LNHNV and YYDKDF (reference sequence). CDR3 amino acids: CATSARSGGPTGELFF. The CDR3 bases are TGTGCCACCAGCGCCAGGTCCGGGGGGCCAACCGGGGAGCTGTTTTTT.

Only a few counts were recorded for this clonotype. The missing conserved phenylalanine or tryptophan at the end of this CDR3 makes a read error likely. The genes are TRBV6-4 and TRBJ2-3, with TRBD2 identical over 8 bases. CDR1 and CDR2 (germline): MRHNA, SNTAGT. The CDR3 sequence is 16 residues long. V gave up 2 bases and J gave up 0 bases; unmatched junction bases: 4. The CDR3 region is CASSDAAGGSTDTQYS. The CDR3 region has the DNA TGTGCCAGCAGTGACGCGGCGGGAGGCAGCACAGATACGCAGTATTCT.

The table lists this clonotype with a count of one. The chain couples TRBV2 to TRBJ2-2; a possible D gene is TRBD1 (5 bases). This CDR3 has 14 residues. Germline V gene sequence: CDR1 SNHLY, CDR2 FYNNEI. V lost 8 bases and J lost 7, with 17 bases in between. The CDR3: CASVLTEPLGELFF. In DNA, the CDR3 is TGTGCCAGCGTCTTGACAGAGCCTCTCGGGGAGCTGTTTTTT.

This chain links TRBV19 with TRBJ1-2; D is unclear. CDR1 is LNHDA and CDR2 is SQIVND in the germline V gene (reference sequence). V lost 11 bases and J lost 2, with 6 bases in between. The CDR3 consists of 10 residues. CDR3: CAVRNYGYTF. CDR3 bases: TGTGCCGTACGGAACTATGGCTACACCTTC.

The chain couples TRBV7-6 to TRBJ2-5; D gene ambiguous. This CDR3 is 16 amino acids long. Germline values: CDR1 SGHVS, CDR2 FNYEAQ. V lost 2 bases and J lost 0, with 13 bases in between. The chain's CDR3 is CASSLIRKGNQETQYF. The CDR3 DNA is TGTGCCAGCAGCTTAATCCGTAAAGGGAACCAAGAGACCCAGTACTTC.

This clonotype showed up just a few times. The chain couples TRBV6-5 to TRBJ2-7; D not certain. The germline V gene has CDR1 MNHEY and CDR2 SVGAGI. Trimming left V 4 bases short and J 4 bases short, with 11 bases between. This CDR3 is built from 13 residues. CDR3 in DNA: TGTGCCAGCAGTTCTACTAACGGATACGAGCAGTACTTC. It specifies CASSSTNGYEQYF.